Shown below are 23 T cell receptor beta chains from a single sample sequenced in a study of prognosis after radiotherapy for stage I lung cancer. Multiplex PCR in two rounds served to amplify TCR beta CDR3 from genomic DNA. First-round PCR, the initial amplification, used primers specific to each TRBV and TRBJ gene. Each CDR3 protein gets one entry after TCRdb re-called the multiplex PCR reads with MiXCR. The sample comprises under 20,000 distinct CDR3 sequences, 45% to 55% of which are singletons, and approximately 29% rests with the top ten. The material sequenced was PBMCs, taken before or after stereotactic body radiation therapy (not recorded which). The receptor source for this set is a donor over 45 with non-small cell lung cancer.

The sample holds many counts of this clonotype. The chain combines TRBV5-6 with TRBJ1-2; D is ambiguous. The CDR3 runs 12 residues. Trimming took 4 bases from V and 3 from J, leaving 7 bases between them. Germline CDR1 reads SGHDT; CDR2 reads YYEEEE. The CDR3 protein is CASSPGDYGYTF. CDR3 nucleotides: TGTGCCAGCAGCCCGGGTGACTATGGCTACACCTTC. Drawing the rest from reference TRBV5-6 and TRBJ1-2, the complete variable domain is DAGVTQSPTHLIKTRGQQVTLRCSPKSGHDTVSWYQQALGQGPQFIFQYYEEEERQRGNFPDRFSGHQFPNYSSELNVNALLLGDSALYLCASSPGDYGYTFGSGTRLTVV.

A word on this clonotype: At one end, the junction sequence differs from germline, possibly due to a read error. V usage is TRBV11-2 and J usage is TRBJ1-2; D unclear. Germline assignment: CDR1 SGHAT and CDR2 FQNNGV. The CDR3 length is 13 residues. CDR3 bases: TGTGCCAGCAGCTTACATCTTGGCTATGGCTATACCTTC. Amino acid sequence: CASSLHLGYGYTF.

Concerning this clonotype: A junction boundary mismatches the germline segment, possibly from a read error. The chain is built from TRBV5-1 and TRBJ2-1; a possible D gene is TRBD2 (6 bases). The germline V gene encodes CDR1 SGHRS and CDR2 YFSETQ. This CDR3 is 12 amino acids long. The CDR3: CASILFEGRHFF. In DNA, the CDR3 is TGCGCCAGCATCTTGTTCGAGGGGAGGCATTTCTTC.

At least ten counts were recorded for this clonotype. The chain combines TRBV7-6 with TRBJ2-3, with 13 bases matching TRBD2. V lost 4 bases, J lost 4 bases, and 5 bases stayed unmatched. The CDR3 runs to 16 residues. Germline V gene sequence: CDR1 SGHVS, CDR2 FNYEAQ. The DNA for the CDR3 is TGTGCCAGCAGCTCCAGACTAGCGGGAGGACCAGATACGCAGTATTTT. It is translated as CASSSRLAGGPDTQYF.

V gene TRBV6-2 or TRBV6-3 combines with J gene TRBJ2-7, with TRBD1 matching over 7 bases. The CDR3 totals 16 residues. In germline, CDR1 is MNHEY, CDR2 SVGEGT. V was clipped by 5 bases and J by 0 bases; unmatched bases: 10. CDR3 residues: CASSARAGTVSYEQYF. CDR3 sequence (DNA): TGTGCCAGCAGTGCCAGGGCAGGGACAGTCTCCTACGAGCAGTACTTC.

The chain joins TRBV19 to TRBJ1-2; TRBD1 is a possible D gene (5 bases). The V end was cut by 2 bases, the J end by 0 bases, with 19 bases between. CDR3 size: 18 residues. CDR1 LNHDA and CDR2 SQIVND come from the germline V gene (reference sequence). CDR3 sequence reads: CASSITRDSAYSNYGYTF. The CDR3 bases are TGTGCCAGTAGTATAACCCGTGACAGTGCCTACTCTAACTATGGCTACACCTTC. The full variable domain, its missing parts supplied by reference TRBV19 and TRBJ1-2, is DGGITQSPKYLFRKEGQNVTLSCEQNLNHDAMYWYRQDPGQGLRLIYYSQIVNDFQKGDIAEGYSVSREKKESFPLTVTSAQKNPTAFYLCASSITRDSAYSNYGYTFGSGTRLTVV.

The chain couples TRBV5-1 to TRBJ1-2, with D possibly matching TRBD1 (6 bases). Trimming removed 4 bases from V and 2 bases from J, with 12 bases in between. This CDR3 comprises 14 residues. The germline V gene encodes CDR1 SGHRS and CDR2 YFSETQ. The CDR3, as DNA: TGCGCCAGCAGCATATACCAGGGGAACTATGGCTACACCTTC. It specifies CASSIYQGNYGYTF.

Concerning this clonotype itself: A far larger clone is off by one base, so a read error is likely. The chain recombines TRBV6-4 with TRBJ2-7; D remains ambiguous. From germline, CDR1 is MRHNA and CDR2 SNTAGT. The CDR3 is made up of 13 amino acids. Trimming removed 6 bases at V and 12 bases at J, with 21 bases between. The CDR3 region has the DNA TGTGCCAGCAGCCTACAGAGCTCCTTCGAGGTGTACTTC. This encodes CASSLQSSFEVYF.

This clonotype was seen many times. V is TRBV25-1 and J is TRBJ2-7, with a possible D match to TRBD2 (5 bases). Germline-derived CDR1 and CDR2 are MGHDK and SYGVNS. The V end was cut by 1 base, the J end by 5 bases, with 15 bases between. CDR3 length: 15 residues. This CDR3 is CASSESVGIRNEQYF. The CDR3 DNA reads as TGTGCCAGCAGTGAATCGGTCGGGATTCGGAACGAGCAGTACTTC.

This clonotype was counted ten times or more. The gene calls are TRBV6-4 and TRBJ2-5; D remains unclear. The germline V gene has CDR1 MRHNA and CDR2 SNTAGT. The CDR3 length is 17 residues. The germline V and J ends were trimmed by 6 bases and 5 bases, with 25 bases remaining between them. The chain's CDR3 is CASSTDTPGLLGETQYF. CDR3 bases: TGTGCCAGCAGCACTGACACCCCGGGTCTACTCGGGGAGACCCAGTACTTC.

The CDR3, as DNA: TGCGCCAGCAGCTTCCGGGACAGGGACACCGGGGAGCTGTTTTTT. It encodes CASSFRDRDTGELFF. The rearrangement joins TRBV5-1 to TRBJ2-2; 9 nucleotides agree with TRBD1. This CDR3 region has 15 residues. V dropped 2 bases and J dropped 3; count of bases not matched to a gene: 2. CDR1 is SGHRS and CDR2 is YFSETQ in the germline V gene.

This clonotype was seen at least ten times. The J gene is TRBJ2-5, the V gene TRBV5-1; possibly TRBD2 for D (6 bases). Germline values: CDR1 SGHRS, CDR2 YFSETQ. Between the trimmed V and J ends, which lost 0 bases and 5 bases, there was a span of 14 bases. CDR3 length: 15 amino acids. The CDR3 region has the DNA TGCGCCAGCAGCTTGGCTGGAGGGAGTGGTGAGACCCAGTACTTC. Protein product: CASSLAGGSGETQYF.

By proportion, this clonotype is medium-sized. The chain carries TRBV6-1 and TRBJ1-1, with D possibly TRBD1 on 5 matching bases. Germline loops: CDR1 MNHNS, CDR2 SASEGT. CDR3 length equals 13 residues. The V end lost 6 bases, the J end lost 1 base, and 9 bases lay between the germline ends. In nucleotides, the CDR3 is TGTGCCAGCAGCAAGACAGAGAACACTGAAGCTTTCTTT. Translated: CASSKTENTEAFF.

As concerns this clonotype: This may be a read error: a much more frequent sequence differs by one nucleotide. The rearrangement links TRBV5-5 to TRBJ2-1, with a weak D call TRBD1 (6 bases). With 4 bases removed from V and 0 bases from J, the gap between germline ends came to 23 bases. This CDR3 has 19 residues. From germline, CDR1 is SGHKS and CDR2 YYEKEE (reference sequence). This CDR3 is CASSVTRDTDFISYNEQFF. CDR3 DNA: TGTGCCAGCAGCGTAACCCGGGACACCGATTTCATCTCCTACAATGAGCAGTTCTTC.

Concerning this clonotype itself: The germline gene is not matched at one end of the junction; a read error may be the cause. V usage is TRBV29-1 and J usage is TRBJ2-3, with a possible D match to TRBD2 (6 bases). CDR1 SQVTM and CDR2 ANQGSEA come from the germline V gene. The CDR3 is made up of 13 amino acids. The chain's CDR3 is CIVPKEGTDAQYF. CDR3 sequence (DNA): TGCATCGTGCCGAAGGAGGGAACAGATGCGCAGTATTTT.

This clonotype was recorded many times. CDR3 nucleotide sequence: TGTGCCAGCAGGAGAGGAAAGGGACTAGCGGGAGGGATGTCCTACGAGCAGTACTTC. Translating gives CASRRGKGLAGGMSYEQYF. This chain uses TRBV28 with TRBJ2-7; 16 bases are shared with TRBD2. Losses at the gene ends were 6 bases for V and 1 base for J; bases not matched to a gene: 12. Germline loops: CDR1 MDHEN, CDR2 SYDVKM. The CDR3 covers 19 residues.

The genes are TRBV19 and TRBJ1-1, with no clear D. The CDR3 contains 14 residues. Trimming removed 6 bases from V and 4 bases from J, with 15 bases in between. Germline V gene sequence: CDR1 LNHDA, CDR2 SQIVND (reference sequence). The CDR3 DNA reads as TGTGCCAGTAGGGAGTCACAGTACGGCACTGAAGCTTTCTTT. This sequence encodes CASRESQYGTEAFF. The full variable domain, its missing parts supplied by reference TRBV19 and TRBJ1-1, is DGGITQSPKYLFRKEGQNVTLSCEQNLNHDAMYWYRQDPGQGLRLIYYSQIVNDFQKGDIAEGYSVSREKKESFPLTVTSAQKNPTAFYLCASRESQYGTEAFFGQGTRLTVV.

This clonotype has ten or more counts. This chain uses TRBV28 with TRBJ2-1; 7 nucleotides align to TRBD1. Trimming removed 8 bases from V and 0 bases from J; junction bases left unmatched: 10. This CDR3 is 16 amino acids long. Germline loops: CDR1 MDHEN, CDR2 SYDVKM. The CDR3 coding sequence is TGTGCCAGCCTACTCGGGTCAGGGGGCTCCTACAATGAGCAGTTCTTC. Translated: CASLLGSGGSYNEQFF.

The CDR3 reads CAWSVGGVAFF. CDR3 sequence (DNA): TGTGCCTGGAGTGTGGGGGGTGTAGCTTTCTTT. This chain connects TRBV30 to TRBJ1-1; D perhaps matches TRBD1 (5 bases). The V end lost 0 bases, the J end lost 10 bases, and 9 bases lay between the germline ends. Germline CDR1 is GTSNPN and CDR2 is SVGIG (reference sequence). The CDR3 length is 11 residues.

The chain carries TRBV6-4 and TRBJ2-1; D is perhaps TRBD2 (6 bases). V lost 7 bases and J lost 3, with 13 bases in between. CDR3 size: 14 residues. CDR1 and CDR2 from the germline V gene are MRHNA and SNTAGT. CDR3: CASIKWEVYNEQFF. The CDR3 DNA is TGTGCCAGCATCAAGTGGGAGGTCTACAATGAGCAGTTCTTC.

This sequence joins TRBV19 and TRBJ1-5; unclear D gene. V lost 0 bases and J lost 7, with 10 bases in between. The CDR3 covers 14 residues. The germline V gene encodes CDR1 LNHDA and CDR2 SQIVND (reference sequence). The chain's CDR3 is CASSIEGRYQPQHF. As DNA, the CDR3 is TGTGCCAGTAGTATAGAAGGACGGTACCAGCCCCAGCATTTT. The variable domain in full, completed from reference TRBV19 and TRBJ1-5, reads DGGITQSPKYLFRKEGQNVTLSCEQNLNHDAMYWYRQDPGQGLRLIYYSQIVNDFQKGDIAEGYSVSREKKESFPLTVTSAQKNPTAFYLCASSIEGRYQPQHFGDGTRLSIL.

In nucleotides, the CDR3 is TGTGCCTGGAGTGTAAGCGGACAGGGGGCAGTCGTTATCTATGGCTACACCTTC. It codes for CAWSVSGQGAVVIYGYTF. The gene calls are TRBV30 and TRBJ1-2; 11 bases align to TRBD1. Germline-derived CDR1 and CDR2 are GTSNPN and SVGIG (reference sequence). The CDR3 totals 18 residues. V lost 0 bases and J lost 4; bases outside the gene matches: 13.

This clonotype showed up many times. The chain uses TRBV7-2 and TRBJ1-5, with 8 bases aligning to TRBD1. The germline V gene encodes CDR1 SGHTA and CDR2 FQGNSA. The CDR3 contains 17 residues. V shed 2 bases and J 2 bases; nucleotides not matched to a gene: 8. CDR3 sequence reads: CASSLNQGAEGNQPQHF. In DNA form, the CDR3 reads TGTGCCAGCAGCTTAAATCAGGGGGCGGAAGGCAATCAGCCCCAGCATTTT.